This T cell receptor (beta chain) was identified during a study of shared clonotypes between healthy human individuals. Germline CDR1 is ENHRY and CDR2 is SYGVKD. V was clipped by 8 bases and J by 3 bases, with 11 bases between them. The CDR3 sequence is 12 residues long. Profiled with immunoSEQ multiplex PCR; TCRdb holds only in-frame clones, not every one. The profile shows more than 2 million clones, 95% of them singletons. Study-wide findings and caveats: In the sorted subsets, rarefaction showed sequencing was incomplete despite large depth. Naive subsets generally exceeded memory subsets in estimated richness.

A note on this clone: Its antigen is not known.

Investigators divided CD4+ cells into CD45RA+ naive and CD45RA-negative memory subsets. This receptor was identified in a man aged 18 to 35 in good health. Sequenced sample: naive CD4+ T cells sorted from blood. Regarding subset: CD45RA+ positively selected. This chain connects TRBV10-3 to TRBJ2-7; D gene unclear. CDR3 loop: CAIQGSLYEQYF. In DNA form, the CDR3 reads TGTGCCATCCAAGGGTCACTCTACGAGCAGTACTTC.